This note documents a single T cell receptor beta chain sequence. Original data processing: It was from reference gene primer amplification that nucleated cell counts were estimated. Some clones are missing from TCRdb's copy, which holds only in-frame ones; the method was immunoSEQ multiplex PCR. V and J calls and clone size follow that table, whereas D and trimming were derived from the DNA. This table holds about 110,000 clones, approximately 78% found once. The germline V gene encodes CDR1 PRHDT and CDR2 FYEKMQ (reference sequence). The V end lost 1 base, the J end lost 12 bases, and 16 bases lay between the germline ends. The CDR3 length is 14 residues. These data belong to a study of blood T cell repertoires in COVID-19. The wider study: Researchers got acute and convalescent COVID-19 samples from the United States, Italy and Spain. The analysed material was cDNA or gDNA that came from T cells, B-cell-depleted T cells, or PBMCs.

The sequence was obtained from a man aged 65-85 years with acute or convalescent COVID-19. Sequenced: peripheral blood. The chain couples TRBV13 to TRBJ2-1, with a weak D call TRBD1 (5 bases). CDR3 in DNA: TGTGCCAGCAGCTTAGTGCGGCAGGGCGAATGGCAGTTCTTC. Translation: CASSLVRQGEWQFF. Together with reference TRBV13 and TRBJ2-1, the CDR3 gives the full variable domain: AAGVIQSPRHLIKEKRETATLKCYPIPRHDTVYWYQQGPGQDPQFLISFYEKMQSDKGSIPDRFSAQQFSDYHSELNMSSLELGDSALYFCASSLVRQGEWQFFGPGTRLTVL.